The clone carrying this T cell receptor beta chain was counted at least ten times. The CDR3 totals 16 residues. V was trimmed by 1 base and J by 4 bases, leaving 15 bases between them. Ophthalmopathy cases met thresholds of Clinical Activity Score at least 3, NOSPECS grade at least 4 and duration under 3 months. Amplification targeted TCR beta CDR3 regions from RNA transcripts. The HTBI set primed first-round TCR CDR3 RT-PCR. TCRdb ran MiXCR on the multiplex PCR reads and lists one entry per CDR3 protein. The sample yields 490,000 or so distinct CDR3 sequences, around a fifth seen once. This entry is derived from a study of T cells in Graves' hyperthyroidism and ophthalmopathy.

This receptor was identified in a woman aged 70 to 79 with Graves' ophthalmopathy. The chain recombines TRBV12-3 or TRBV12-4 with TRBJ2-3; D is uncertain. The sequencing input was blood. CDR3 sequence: CASSLGASHLADTQYF. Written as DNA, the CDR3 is TGTGCCAGCAGTTTAGGAGCTAGTCACTTGGCAGATACGCAGTATTTT.